Sequencing of this T cell receptor beta chain was carried out in a study of blood T cells in healthy people across ages. The second PCR ran about 7 to 12 cycles with a sample-barcoded 5' primer and J-beta primers. TCRdb independently ran MiXCR on the 5' RACE reads; one entry per CDR3 protein. The top ten clones hold 2.1% of a sample with over 1,500,000 distinct CDR3 sequences, about 49% of them seen once. The CDR3 loop spans 16 amino acids. The V end was cut by 1 base, the J end by 3 bases, with 13 bases between. The germline CDR1 and CDR2 sequences are SGHTA and FQGNSA. This clonotype occurred a few times.

The V and J genes are TRBV7-2 and TRBJ1-5; D remains unclear. The clonotype originates from a woman aged 35 to 49 in good health. The source material was blood. The chain's CDR3 is CASSLEEGGNNQPQHF. CDR3 bases: TGTGCCAGCAGCTTAGAAGAGGGCGGTAACAATCAGCCCCAGCATTTT.